This T cell receptor (beta chain) was observed in a study of blood T cell repertoires in COVID-19. Study-level information: Acute and convalescent COVID-19 specimens originated in the United States, Italy and Spain. Sources were T cells, B-cell-depleted T cells, or PBMCs; the material itself was cDNA or gDNA.

J was trimmed by 4 bases and V by 7 bases; bases with no gene match: 8. The germline CDR1 and CDR2 sequences are MNHNY and SVGAGI (reference sequence). The CDR3 is 16 amino acids. As handled by the study authors: Estimation of nucleated cell counts relied on the amplification of reference gene primers. Assay used: immunoSEQ multiplex PCR; TCRdb lists only in-frame clones, some missing. V, J and clone size reflect that table, while D and trimming were determined from the DNA. Among 200,000 to 250,000 clones, approximately 87% were seen once, and the ten largest hold less than 8%. V usage is TRBV6-6 and J usage is TRBJ2-1; 12 bases map to TRBD2. This TCR derives from a man aged 60 to 69 with acute or convalescent COVID-19. The specimen sequenced was peripheral blood. The CDR3 reads CASTSGRAISYNEQFF. CDR3 nucleotide sequence: TGTGCCAGCACTAGCGGGAGGGCTATTTCTTACAATGAGCAGTTCTTC.